One sample yielded the 25 T cell receptor beta chains listed below, sequenced in a study of cytomegalovirus exposure and HLA in healthy donors. With 60 Vbeta and 13 Jbeta primers, the PCR was carried out. Clones were sequenced by immunoSEQ multiplex PCR, and TCRdb holds only the in-frame ones, with some missing. The sample has around 140,000 clones, roughly 72% seen once. Sequenced: PBMCs. These receptors all come from a man aged 40-50 years in good health and CMV-seronegative.

This chain connects TRBV6-6 to TRBJ2-7; 7 nucleotides match TRBD1. CDR1 and CDR2 (germline): MNHNY, SVGAGI (reference sequence). The CDR3 extends over 14 amino acids. V lost 6 bases, J lost 6 bases, and 11 bases stayed unmatched. CDR3: CASSYATGAGEQYF. The CDR3 nucleotides are TGTGCCAGCAGCTACGCCACAGGGGCGGGCGAGCAGTACTTC.

The CDR3 is CASSFDQGREGHEQYF. The CDR3 nucleotides are TGTGCCAGCAGCTTCGACCAGGGCCGGGAGGGTCACGAGCAGTACTTC. This rearrangement joins TRBV7-9 to TRBJ2-7; the match to TRBD2 covers 8 bases. CDR3 size: 16 residues. The germline V gene encodes CDR1 SEHNR and CDR2 FQNEAQ (reference sequence). Unmatched junction bases numbered 12, after V lost 3 bases and J lost 5 bases.

The genes are TRBV4-2 and TRBJ2-7; a weak D match, TRBD2 (6 bases). CDR3 length: 14 amino acids. With 1 base removed from V and 3 bases from J, the gap between germline ends came to 10 bases. Per the germline V gene, CDR1 is LGHNA and CDR2 is YNFKEQ. The CDR3, as DNA: TGTGCCAGCAGCCAAGGGACGGGGGACTACGAGCAGTACTTC. Amino acid sequence: CASSQGTGDYEQYF.

The chain carries TRBV23-1 and TRBJ2-7, with TRBD1 as a possible D gene (6 bases). TRBV23-1 is an ORF; its function is uncertain. The germline V and J ends were trimmed by 3 bases and 1 base, with 13 bases remaining between them. This CDR3 contains 15 residues. Here the CDR3 DNA reads TGCGCCAGCAGTCATGACAGGTTGATATCCTACGAGCAGTACTTC. Its translation is CASSHDRLISYEQYF.

The chain couples TRBV5-1 to TRBJ2-2; the D is unclear. This CDR3 spans 15 amino acids. Germline CDR1 is SGHRS and CDR2 is YFSETQ. Trimming left V 0 bases short and J 7 bases short, with 13 bases between. CDR3 nucleotide sequence: TGCGCCAGCAGCTTGGAATCTAGACTCTACGGGGAGCTGTTTTTT. Its translation: CASSLESRLYGELFF. Based on the CDR3 plus reference TRBV5-1 and TRBJ2-2, the full variable domain is KAGVTQTPRYLIKTRGQQVTLSCSPISGHRSVSWYQQTPGQGLQFLFEYFSETQRNKGNFPGRFSGRQFSNSRSEMNVSTLELGDSALYLCASSLESRLYGELFFGEGSRLTVL.

This rearrangement joins TRBV18 to TRBJ2-5; tentative D call: TRBD1 (6 bases). With 5 bases removed from V and 5 bases from J, the gap between germline ends came to 12 bases. Germline loops: CDR1 KGHSH, CDR2 LQKENI. The CDR3 length is 13 residues. The CDR3 here is CASSGGARETQYF. CDR3 DNA: TGTGCCAGCTCAGGGGGCGCGAGGGAGACCCAGTACTTC.

V gene TRBV27 combines with J gene TRBJ1-4; D remains ambiguous. Trimming stripped 6 bases from V and 0 bases from J, with 26 bases between. CDR1 MNHEY and CDR2 SMNVEV come from the germline V gene (reference sequence). This CDR3 has 20 residues. The chain's CDR3 is CASSPLPVMARGTTNEKLFF. The CDR3 region has the DNA TGTGCCAGCAGCCCACTGCCCGTTATGGCTCGGGGAACAACTAATGAAAAACTGTTTTTT.

This chain joins TRBV5-5 and TRBJ2-5; 7 bases are shared with TRBD1. CDR1 is SGHKS and CDR2 is YYEKEE in the germline V gene (reference sequence). This CDR3 has 15 amino acids. Unmatched junction bases numbered 11, after V lost 4 bases and J lost 5 bases. The CDR3 sequence: CASSLRDSSGETQYF. CDR3 DNA sequence: TGTGCCAGCAGCCTCCGGGACAGCTCGGGGGAGACCCAGTACTTC.

The rearrangement joins TRBV11-2 to TRBJ2-5; 7 positions match TRBD2. The ends lost 3 bases at V and 6 bases at J; junction bases unmatched: 4. The CDR3 has 13 amino acids. CDR1 SGHAT and CDR2 FQNNGV come from the germline V gene. The CDR3: CASSLGRGKTQYF. CDR3 DNA: TGTGCCAGCAGCTTGGGGAGGGGAAAGACCCAGTACTTC. The full variable domain, completed using reference TRBV11-2 and TRBJ2-5, is EAGVAQSPRYKIIEKRQSVAFWCNPISGHATLYWYQQILGQGPKLLIQFQNNGVVDDSQLPKDRFSAERLKGVDSTLKIQPAKLEDSAVYLCASSLGRGKTQYFGPGTRLLVL.

This clone is a singleton in its sample. The J gene is TRBJ1-2, the V gene TRBV6-1, with TRBD1 as a possible D gene (5 bases). The CDR3 is made up of 14 amino acids. Trimming shortened V by 1 base and J by 4 bases, and 10 bases separated the two germline ends. The germline gives CDR1 MNHNS, CDR2 SASEGT. In DNA, the CDR3 is TGTGCCAGCAGTGAAGTCCGACAGTCCTATGGCTACACCTTC. Translated: CASSEVRQSYGYTF.

V gene TRBV4-3 combines with J gene TRBJ1-3; no clear D. Germline V gene lookup returns CDR1 LGHNA and CDR2 YSLEER. Trimming removed 4 bases from V and 0 bases from J, with 10 bases in between. This CDR3 contains 15 residues. CDR3 in DNA: TGCGCCAGCAGCCCACGTAGCTACTCTGGAAACACCATATATTTT. It specifies CASSPRSYSGNTIYF.

The chain employs TRBV6-4 and TRBJ2-6; D is perhaps TRBD2 (6 bases). CDR3 length: 19 residues. Trimming took off 2 bases at V and 2 bases at J, with 19 bases between the two ends. Per the germline V gene, CDR1 is MRHNA and CDR2 is SNTAGT. The chain's CDR3 is CASSDRAYSSGAGANVLTF. The CDR3 bases are TGTGCCAGCAGTGACCGCGCCTATTCCTCGGGGGCTGGGGCCAACGTCCTGACTTTC.

The chain couples TRBV5-1 to TRBJ2-1; the D gene is possibly TRBD2 (6 bases). With 3 bases removed from V and 4 bases from J, the gap between germline ends came to 11 bases. Germline CDR1 is SGHRS and CDR2 is YFSETQ. The CDR3 has 14 amino acids. In DNA form, the CDR3 reads TGCGCCAGCAGCTGGGGGGACGCGTACAATGAGCAGTTCTTC. Translating it yields CASSWGDAYNEQFF. Full variable domain (outside the CDR3, taken from reference TRBV5-1 and TRBJ2-1): KAGVTQTPRYLIKTRGQQVTLSCSPISGHRSVSWYQQTPGQGLQFLFEYFSETQRNKGNFPGRFSGRQFSNSRSEMNVSTLELGDSALYLCASSWGDAYNEQFFGPGTRLTVL.

The chain carries TRBV6-1 and TRBJ1-1; TRBD1 agrees at 8 bases. Trimming removed 6 bases from V and 5 bases from J; junction bases left unmatched: 8. The CDR3 is 14 amino acids. The germline V gene has CDR1 MNHNS and CDR2 SASEGT. CDR3: CASRIQGGETEAFF. Here the CDR3 DNA reads TGTGCCAGCAGAATACAGGGGGGGGAAACTGAAGCTTTCTTT.

This rearrangement joins TRBV9 to TRBJ1-4, with TRBD1 identical over 7 bases. CDR3 length: 15 amino acids. CDR1 is SGDLS, CDR2 YYNGEE, per germline. Germline trimming cut 3 bases from V and 4 bases from J; bases unmatched to any gene: 6. The CDR3 DNA sequence: TGTGCCAGCAGCGGTTGGACAGGTCTTAATGAAAAACTGTTTTTT. Protein: CASSGWTGLNEKLFF.

The V gene is TRBV30, the J gene TRBJ2-2, with 9 nucleotides matching TRBD2. The CDR3 spans 16 residues. Unmatched junction bases numbered 14, after V lost 6 bases and J lost 6 bases. CDR1 is GTSNPN, CDR2 SVGIG, per germline (reference sequence). The CDR3 DNA follows: TGTGCCTGTGAGCGGGGGGCGGGCGGGACGCCCGGGGAGCTGTTTTTT. Its translation is CACERGAGGTPGELFF.

Regarding this clone: The junction and the germline gene differ at one end; a read error may be behind it. The chain links TRBV4-1 to TRBJ2-4; 7 bases are a match to TRBD1. The CDR3 is 18 residues long. Germline CDR1 and CDR2: MGHRA and YSYEKL. The CDR3 nucleotides read TGCGCCAGCAGCCTATCCCCCCCGGGACAGATAAACAAAAACAGTCAGTACTTC. It is translated as CASSLSPPGQINKNSQYF.

Comment on this clone: An end of the junction does not agree with germline; a read error may underlie this. Other DNA sequences from this sample encode an identical CDR3 as well. The V gene is TRBV10-3, the J gene TRBJ2-2; possible D gene TRBD1, 6 bases. This CDR3 contains 14 residues. CDR1 is ENHRY, CDR2 SYGVKD, per germline. The CDR3 region is CAIKPGQNTGELFF. The CDR3 DNA follows: TGCGCCATCAAACCGGGACAGAACACCGGGGAGCTGTTTTTT.

The chain employs TRBV5-1 and TRBJ2-7, with 12 bases that match TRBD1. After removal of 1 base from V and 6 bases from J, the junction contained 17 bases not matched to a gene. CDR3 length equals 19 residues. The germline CDR1 and CDR2 sequences are SGHRS and YFSETQ. CDR3 region: CASSLIPGTGGAHPGEQYF. DNA of the CDR3: TGCGCCAGCAGCTTGATTCCGGGGACAGGGGGCGCCCATCCCGGCGAGCAGTACTTC.

The rearrangement links TRBV27 to TRBJ2-7; D perhaps matches TRBD2 (7 bases). The germline V gene has CDR1 MNHEY and CDR2 SMNVEV (reference sequence). CDR3 length: 14 amino acids. Trimming removed 6 bases at V and 0 bases at J, with 12 bases between. The CDR3 DNA follows: TGTGCCAGCAGCCACGGGGGGCTCTCCTACGAGCAGTACTTC. Translation: CASSHGGLSYEQYF.

This rearrangement joins TRBV19 to TRBJ2-5; TRBD2 might be the D (6 bases). The germline CDR1 and CDR2 sequences are LNHDA and SQIVND (reference sequence). This CDR3 has 16 residues. With 1 base removed from V and 2 bases from J, the gap between germline ends came to 14 bases. The CDR3 sequence is CASSIALADMQETQYF. DNA for the CDR3: TGTGCCAGTAGTATAGCTTTAGCGGATATGCAAGAGACCCAGTACTTC.

Regarding this clone: Relative to the germline gene, one junction end is altered; a read error may explain this. This chain links TRBV7-9 with TRBJ1-2, with D possibly TRBD1 on 6 matching bases. CDR1 is SEHNR, CDR2 FQNEAQ, per germline (reference sequence). There are 19 residues in the CDR3. CDR3 DNA: TGTTCCAGCAGCTTAGCGCGATCACAGGGCCCCCTCTTAAACTATGGCTACACCTTC. This gives the protein CSSSLARSQGPLLNYGYTF. Looking up the rest from reference TRBV7-9 and TRBJ1-2 gives the full variable domain: DTGVSQNPRHKITKRGQNVTFRCDPISEHNRLYWYRQTLGQGPEFLTYFQNEAQLEKSRLLSDRFSAERPKGSFSTLEIQRTEQGDSAMYLCSSSLARSQGPLLNYGYTFGSGTRLTVV.

This rearrangement joins TRBV28 to TRBJ2-5; D is unresolved. The CDR3 has 14 residues. CDR1 and CDR2 (germline): MDHEN, SYDVKM. V lost 11 bases and J 3 bases, leaving 19 bases between the germline ends. The CDR3 region is CAVRPVVGKETQYF. For the CDR3, the DNA is TGTGCCGTTCGGCCGGTGGTGGGCAAAGAGACCCAGTACTTC.

This clone was counted only a few times. CDR3 protein: CASSHPGRLAGASTSTDTQYF. The CDR3 nucleotides are TGCGCCAGCAGCCATCCCGGGAGGCTAGCGGGGGCCTCCACTAGCACAGATACGCAGTATTTT. The chain is built from TRBV4-1 and TRBJ2-3; 10 bases line up with TRBD2. With 3 bases clipped from V and 0 bases from J, the junction kept 18 bases outside the gene matches. This CDR3 is built from 21 residues. The germline V gene encodes CDR1 MGHRA and CDR2 YSYEKL.

The chain couples TRBV5-4 to TRBJ2-6; possible D gene TRBD1, 6 bases. With 2 bases removed from V and 2 bases from J, the gap between germline ends came to 11 bases. Germline lookup yields CDR1 SGHNT and CDR2 YYREEE (reference sequence). The CDR3 contains 16 residues. The CDR3 nucleotides read TGTGCCAGCAGCTTACTACAGGGCACTGGGGCCAACGTCCTGACTTTC. Translated, it gives CASSLLQGTGANVLTF. The complete variable domain, with remaining parts taken from reference TRBV5-4 and TRBJ2-6, reads ETGVTQSPTHLIKTRGQQVTLRCSSQSGHNTVSWYQQALGQGPQFIFQYYREEENGRGNFPPRFSGLQFPNYSSELNVNALELDDSALYLCASSLLQGTGANVLTFGAGSRLTVL.